The clone carrying this T cell receptor (beta chain) was observed a single time. V lost 1 base to trimming and J lost 3 bases, with 9 bases between them. The length of the CDR3 is 14 residues. Germline assignment: CDR1 LGHDT and CDR2 YNNKEL (reference sequence). These data are taken from a study of blood T cell repertoires in COVID-19. Study summary: Acute-phase and convalescent COVID-19 samples originated in the United States, Italy and Spain. T cells, B-cell-depleted T cells, or PBMCs provided the cDNA or gDNA that served as material.

Authors' processing steps: For nucleated cells, counts were estimated from reference gene primer amplification. Libraries were prepared by immunoSEQ multiplex PCR; TCRdb keeps only in-frame clonotypes and omits some of them. That table supplies the V and J calls and clone size; D and trimming were determined from the DNA. The sample yields roughly 100,000 clones, 89% seen once. Sequenced input: peripheral blood. The chain combines TRBV3-1 (or the pseudogene TRBV3-2) with TRBJ1-1; TRBD1 is a possible D gene (6 bases). The clonotype comes from a woman aged 55-75 years with acute or convalescent COVID-19. The CDR3 DNA reads TGTGCCAGCAGCCAAGTATCAGGGGACACTGAAGCTTTCTTT. Translating gives CASSQVSGDTEAFF.